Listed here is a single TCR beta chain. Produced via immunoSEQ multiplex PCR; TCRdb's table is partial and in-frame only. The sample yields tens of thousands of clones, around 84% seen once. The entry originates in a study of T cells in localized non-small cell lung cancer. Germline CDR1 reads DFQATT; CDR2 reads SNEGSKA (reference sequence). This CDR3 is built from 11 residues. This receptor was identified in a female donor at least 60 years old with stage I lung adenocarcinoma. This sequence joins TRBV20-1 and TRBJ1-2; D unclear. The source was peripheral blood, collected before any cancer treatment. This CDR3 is CRVQTAYGYTF. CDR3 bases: TGCAGAGTACAGACCGCCTATGGCTACACCTTC.